Below, 29 T cell receptor beta chains from the same sample are listed, as sequenced in a study of shared clonotypes between healthy human individuals. This table comes from immunoSEQ multiplex PCR, and its TCRdb copy is limited to in-frame clones, with some not included. Of about a million clones in the sample, approximately 77% were seen once. The sample was memory CD4+ T cells from PBMCs. Subset in this sample: CD45RA-negative fraction. Receptors originate from a man aged 18 to 30 in good health. Some clones in this sample may be carry-over from other donors' samples.

The chain employs TRBV10-2 and TRBJ2-7, with D possibly matching TRBD2 (5 bases). Between the trimmed V and J ends, which lost 2 bases and 0 bases, there was a span of 11 bases. The CDR3 runs 15 residues. CDR1 and CDR2 (germline): WSHSY, SAAADI. In DNA form, the CDR3 reads TGCGCCAGCAGTGAGCCGGGAACGGGCTCCTACGAGCAGTACTTC. Translating it yields CASSEPGTGSYEQYF.

On this clone itself: The junction shows a germline mismatch at one end, possibly a read error. V is TRBV7-9 and J is TRBJ2-3; D is unresolved. The CDR3 sequence is 11 residues long. Germline V gives CDR1 SEHNR, CDR2 FQNEAQ (reference sequence). DNA for the CDR3: TGTGCCGGCAGGACGGGAGATACGCAGTATTTT. Translating gives CAGRTGDTQYF.

Notes on this clone: This may arise from a read error, as a much more abundant clone is one base away. The chain combines TRBV30 with TRBJ1-1, with a weak D call TRBD1 (5 bases). Germline CDR1 GTSNPN, CDR2 SVGIG (reference sequence). The CDR3 runs to 16 residues. CDR3 in DNA: TGTGCCGCGGAGGCAGGGATGATTTCTTGGAGCACTGAAGATTTCTTT. Translating it yields CAAEAGMISWSTEDFF.

This clone occurred once. The J gene is TRBJ2-1, the V gene TRBV6-6; possibly TRBD2 for D (5 bases). Germline CDR1 and CDR2: MNHNY and SVGAGI (reference sequence). The CDR3 loop spans 15 amino acids. Trimming removed 1 base at V and 6 bases at J, with 13 bases between. CDR3 DNA: TGTGCCAGCAGTTACTTCAATCTAGGGAGCAATGAGCAGTTCTTC. It encodes CASSYFNLGSNEQFF.

With regard to this clone: At the DNA level, this CDR3 is encoded by other sequences in the same sample as well. The V gene is TRBV2, the J gene TRBJ1-5; D may be TRBD1 (5 bases). This CDR3 region has 14 residues. Germline values: CDR1 SNHLY, CDR2 FYNNEI. V lost 3 bases to trimming and J lost 2 bases, with 8 bases between them. Here the CDR3 DNA reads TGTGCCAGCAGTGAGTTGGGGGGCAATCAGCCCCAGCATTTT. Its translation is CASSELGGNQPQHF.

Turning to this clone: This specimen includes other DNA sequences encoding the same CDR3. The chain couples TRBV20-1 to TRBJ2-7; the D is unclear. Germline values: CDR1 DFQATT, CDR2 SNEGSKA (reference sequence). V lost 5 bases and J 2 bases, leaving 7 bases between the germline ends. The CDR3 totals 11 residues. The CDR3 sequence is CSAPGPYEQYF. The CDR3 DNA is TGCAGTGCTCCGGGCCCCTACGAGCAGTACTTC.

In this sample, this clone turned up once. Only one base separates this from a far larger clonotype, so it likely reflects a read error. The chain recombines TRBV5-1 with TRBJ1-1, with D maybe TRBD1 (5 bases). CDR1 is SGHRS and CDR2 is YFSETQ in the germline V gene. Trimming left V 4 bases short and J 4 bases short, with 17 bases between. The CDR3 has 15 amino acids. The CDR3 region is CASSLPTGVSTEAFF. CDR3 sequence (DNA): TGCGCCAGCAGCCTACCCACAGGAGTTAGCACTGAAGCTTTCTTT.

V is TRBV6-5 and J is TRBJ2-3, with 7 bases that match TRBD2. V lost 2 bases to trimming and J lost 6 bases; unmatched junction nucleotides: 8. This CDR3 region has 15 residues. The germline CDR1 and CDR2 sequences are MNHEY and SVGAGI. The CDR3 sequence: CASSYAGAGGDTQYF. The CDR3 nucleotides read TGTGCCAGCAGTTACGCGGGAGCCGGGGGGGATACGCAGTATTTT.

A few counts support this clone. This sequence joins TRBV5-5 and TRBJ1-1; D unclear. Germline CDR1 reads SGHKS; CDR2 reads YYEKEE (reference sequence). The ends were cut back, 7 bases at V and 1 base at J, with 11 bases in the middle. This CDR3 is 13 amino acids long. Written as DNA, the CDR3 is TGTGCCAGCGGGATCGGCTGGAACACTGAAGCTTTCTTT. Translating gives CASGIGWNTEAFF.

This clone was seen a handful of times. V gene TRBV28 combines with J gene TRBJ2-7; weak D call: TRBD1 (6 bases). The CDR3 has 16 amino acids. Germline assignment: CDR1 MDHEN and CDR2 SYDVKM. Trimming pared 7 bases from V and 2 bases from J, leaving 21 bases between. The CDR3 DNA is TGTGCCAGCACCACAACCAGGGGCCCAGGGGCCTACGAGCAGTACTTC. Protein product: CASTTTRGPGAYEQYF.

The gene calls are TRBV9 and TRBJ2-7; possibly TRBD2 for D (6 bases). This CDR3 is 14 amino acids long. Per the germline V gene, CDR1 is SGDLS and CDR2 is YYNGEE. V was cut by 1 base and J by 6 bases, with 14 bases left in between. CDR3 protein: CASSVRGDLGEQYF. For the CDR3, the DNA is TGTGCCAGCAGCGTAAGAGGGGACTTGGGCGAGCAGTACTTC.

The J gene is TRBJ2-3, the V gene TRBV5-6; D is undetermined. Germline V gene data show CDR1 as SGHDT and CDR2 as YYEEEE. Trimming took off 3 bases at V and 1 base at J, with 9 bases between the two ends. This CDR3 region has 14 residues. CDR3 amino acids: CASSWKRGTDTQYF. For the CDR3, the DNA is TGTGCCAGCAGCTGGAAGAGAGGCACAGATACGCAGTATTTT.

This chain connects TRBV10-3 to TRBJ2-7; 14 nucleotides align to TRBD2. In germline, CDR1 is ENHRY, CDR2 SYGVKD. This CDR3 comprises 13 residues. Trimming at V came to 10 bases and at J to 5 bases, leaving 4 bases not matched to a gene. The CDR3 bases are TGTGCCACCGCGACTAGCGGGAGGGACGAGCAGTACTTC. Its translation is CATATSGRDEQYF.

In this sample, this clone turned up many times. V is TRBV29-1 and J is TRBJ2-7; TRBD2 agrees at 8 bases. Germline trimming cut 7 bases from V and 5 bases from J; bases unmatched to any gene: 7. Germline V gene sequence: CDR1 SQVTM, CDR2 ANQGSEA. The CDR3 contains 12 residues. The CDR3: CSAASGRNEQYF. The CDR3 DNA reads TGCAGCGCCGCGAGCGGGAGAAACGAGCAGTACTTC.

A note on this clone: Since a much larger clone is just one base distant, this may be a read error. The rearrangement uses TRBV28 and TRBJ1-5; the D is unclear. Germline V gives CDR1 MDHEN, CDR2 SYDVKM. The CDR3 has 14 amino acids. The CDR3 reads CPSSFGWGNQPQHF. The DNA for the CDR3 is TGTCCCAGCAGTTTTGGTTGGGGCAATCAGCCCCAGCATTTT. Filled out from reference TRBV28 and TRBJ1-5, the complete variable domain reads DVKVTQSSRYLVKRTGEKVFLECVQDMDHENMFWYRQDPGLGLRLIYFSYDVKMKEKGDIPEGYSVSREKKERFSLILESASTNQTSMYLCPSSFGWGNQPQHFGDGTRLSIL.

CDR3 sequence reads: CANRDKGGDEQFF. CDR3 coding DNA: TGTGCCAACCGGGACAAGGGAGGGGATGAGCAGTTCTTC. This sequence joins TRBV19 and TRBJ2-1; the D gene is possibly TRBD2 (7 bases). Germline lookup yields CDR1 LNHDA and CDR2 SQIVND (reference sequence). The V gene lost 10 bases and the J gene lost 8 bases, with 18 bases spanning the gap. The CDR3 runs 13 residues.

This clone has a handful of counts. This sequence joins TRBV5-6 and TRBJ1-6; no definite D call. With 3 bases removed from V and 7 bases from J, the gap between germline ends came to 8 bases. The germline gives CDR1 SGHDT, CDR2 YYEEEE. The CDR3 spans 13 residues. Here the CDR3 DNA reads TGTGCCAGCAGCTCCGGACCAAATTCACCCCTCCACTTT. Its protein product is CASSSGPNSPLHF. The whole variable domain, remainder taken from reference TRBV5-6 and TRBJ1-6, is DAGVTQSPTHLIKTRGQQVTLRCSPKSGHDTVSWYQQALGQGPQFIFQYYEEEERQRGNFPDRFSGHQFPNYSSELNVNALLLGDSALYLCASSSGPNSPLHFGNGTRLTVT.

This clone was recorded only once. V is TRBV11-2 and J is TRBJ1-2; D is possibly TRBD1 (6 bases). Germline lookup yields CDR1 SGHAT and CDR2 FQNNGV. This CDR3 spans 15 amino acids. V gave up 5 bases and J gave up 8 bases, with 21 bases separating them. DNA for the CDR3: TGTGCCAGCAGCCCTGGGGGGACAACCGGTAGGGGCTACACCTTC. Protein product: CASSPGGTTGRGYTF. Complete variable domain (other parts from reference TRBV11-2 and TRBJ1-2): EAGVAQSPRYKIIEKRQSVAFWCNPISGHATLYWYQQILGQGPKLLIQFQNNGVVDDSQLPKDRFSAERLKGVDSTLKIQPAKLEDSAVYLCASSPGGTTGRGYTFGSGTRLTVV.

The CDR3 reads CASSQEPPRPGLAGSTDTQYF. The CDR3 DNA reads TGCGCCAGCAGCCAAGAACCACCCCGGCCGGGACTAGCAGGCAGCACAGATACGCAGTATTTT. The chain carries TRBV4-1 and TRBJ2-3, with 9 bases fitting TRBD2. Germline assignment: CDR1 MGHRA and CDR2 YSYEKL. With 0 bases clipped from V and 0 bases from J, the junction kept 16 bases outside the gene matches. There are 21 residues in the CDR3.

This chain connects TRBV25-1 to TRBJ2-5; TRBD2 agrees at 7 bases. With 3 bases clipped from V and 3 bases from J, the junction kept 7 bases outside the gene matches. This CDR3 contains 15 residues. CDR1 MGHDK and CDR2 SYGVNS come from the germline V gene. The CDR3 is CASSDLGGVEETQYF. CDR3 nucleotides: TGTGCCAGCAGTGATCTTGGGGGGGTCGAAGAGACCCAGTACTTC.

This clone was counted once. This rearrangement joins TRBV2 to TRBJ1-3; 7 bases map to TRBD1. Germline-derived CDR1 and CDR2 are SNHLY and FYNNEI. Losses at the gene ends were 5 bases for V and 4 bases for J; bases not matched to a gene: 5. CDR3 length: 14 amino acids. The CDR3 DNA is TGTGCCAGCAGTACCGACAGGGTCGGAAACACCATATATTTT. Protein: CASSTDRVGNTIYF.

The chain is built from TRBV15 and TRBJ1-3; TRBD1 is a possible D gene (6 bases). Germline V gene data show CDR1 as LNHNV and CDR2 as YYDKDF (reference sequence). V was trimmed by 0 bases and J by 4 bases, leaving 10 bases between them. CDR3 size: 15 residues. The CDR3 DNA is TGTGCCACCAGCAGAGAGAGGGGGTGGGGAAACACCATATATTTT. This encodes CATSRERGWGNTIYF.

The genes are TRBV28 and TRBJ1-1; possibly TRBD1 for D (6 bases). Germline V gene lookup returns CDR1 MDHEN and CDR2 SYDVKM. The CDR3 extends over 15 amino acids. V gave up 3 bases and J gave up 4 bases, with 15 bases separating them. The CDR3 here is CASSLTGWEGTEAFF. CDR3 coding DNA: TGTGCCAGCAGTTTGACAGGCTGGGAGGGCACTGAAGCTTTCTTT.

This chain joins TRBV5-1 and TRBJ1-1, with D perhaps matching TRBD1 (5 bases). The length of the CDR3 is 15 residues. Trimming pared 7 bases from V and 5 bases from J, leaving 21 bases between. Germline V gene data show CDR1 as SGHRS and CDR2 as YFSETQ. The CDR3: CASHQAWGGNTEAFF. CDR3 in DNA: TGCGCCAGCCATCAGGCCTGGGGGGGAAATACTGAAGCTTTCTTT.

A note on this clone: Other DNA sequences in the sample encode the same CDR3. The V gene is TRBV18, the J gene TRBJ1-2, with unresolved D. The V gene lost 3 bases and the J gene lost 8 bases, with 10 bases spanning the gap. CDR1 is KGHSH, CDR2 LQKENI, per germline. This CDR3 comprises 12 residues. The CDR3 here is CASSPLVGGYTF. The CDR3 coding sequence is TGTGCCAGCTCACCCCTTGTCGGGGGCTACACCTTC.

The chain has TRBV6-5 and TRBJ2-5; D not certain. The J call may be mistaken, given a closer DNA end match to TRBJ2-7. This CDR3 region has 13 residues. CDR1 MNHEY and CDR2 SVGAGI come from the germline V gene. This CDR3 reads CASSSRLGYEQYF. CDR3 sequence (DNA): TGTGCCAGCAGTTCCAGGTTGGGCTACGAGCAGTACTTC.

The chain couples TRBV28 to TRBJ2-7; 8 nucleotides line up with TRBD2. The CDR3 is made up of 14 amino acids. The junction had 7 bases not matched to a gene; V was cut back by 7 bases and J by 2 bases. Germline lookup yields CDR1 MDHEN and CDR2 SYDVKM. The CDR3 loop is CASTSPGGTYEQYF. The CDR3 DNA sequence: TGTGCCAGCACTTCCCCGGGAGGGACCTACGAGCAGTACTTC.

This chain uses TRBV11-2 with TRBJ1-1, with D uncertain. Germline loops: CDR1 SGHAT, CDR2 FQNNGV. Trimming pared 5 bases from V and 1 base from J, leaving 11 bases between. The CDR3 has 14 residues. CDR3 DNA: TGTGCCAGCAGCGGTAACAGAGAGAACACTGAAGCTTTCTTT. Translating it yields CASSGNRENTEAFF.

V gene TRBV4-1 combines with J gene TRBJ1-2; D is undetermined. This CDR3 has 14 amino acids. V lost 0 bases and J lost 4, with 9 bases in between. Germline CDR1 reads MGHRA; CDR2 reads YSYEKL. CDR3 amino acids: CASSQDRSPYGYTF. As DNA, the CDR3 is TGCGCCAGCAGCCAAGATAGAAGTCCCTATGGCTACACCTTC.